This T cell receptor beta chain was recovered during a study of technical replicates of blood from several donors. Method: immunoSEQ multiplex PCR; TCRdb's copy keeps in-frame clones and lacks some. Altogether 75,000 to 90,000 clones are present, 95% to 97% being singletons, with the ten largest covering about 0.34%. This CDR3 region has 14 residues. The V and J ends lost 2 bases and 1 base, in that order; junction bases with no gene match: 1. The germline CDR1 and CDR2 sequences are SGDLS and YYNGEE. This receptor was taken from a human donor in good health. The chain joins TRBV9 to TRBJ2-7, with 9 bases matching TRBD2. Material: T cells isolated from PBMCs. The CDR3 protein is CASSVTSGSYEQYF. DNA for the CDR3: TGTGCCAGCAGCGTTACTAGCGGGTCCTACGAGCAGTACTTC.